This TCR beta chain was identified during a study of shared clonotypes between healthy human individuals. Points from the study as a whole: Relative to their counterparts shared across all four donors, non-shared clonotypes exhibited diminished generation probabilities. With a few donors compared, around 4.7% of naive CD4 clonotypes were shared.

Genomic DNA of every subset was divided equally among multiple immunoSEQ plates. The method was immunoSEQ multiplex PCR; TCRdb's version includes in-frame clones alone and lacks a portion of them. Among roughly 2.5 million clones listed, about 92% were seen once. With respect to this clone: Its antigen remains unknown.

V was trimmed by 5 bases and J by 0 bases, leaving 11 bases between them. Germline CDR1 MNHEY, CDR2 SMNVEV (reference sequence). This CDR3 is built from 15 residues. This TCR derives from a man between 18 and 35 years old in good health. The chain employs TRBV27 and TRBJ1-3; tentative D call: TRBD1 (5 bases). Sequencing was carried out using naive CD4+ T cells sorted from blood. The subset is: CD45RA+ positively selected. The CDR3 protein is CASSIVGDSGNTIYF. CDR3 coding DNA: TGTGCCAGCAGTATAGTGGGGGACTCTGGAAACACCATATATTTT.